This TCR beta chain was observed in a study of shared clonotypes between healthy human individuals. Note on this clone: The antigen remains unidentified.

Sequencing was performed with immunoSEQ multiplex PCR; in TCRdb, only in-frame clones are kept and a portion is missing. The sample includes about 770,000 clones, 72% of them seen just once. Broader study findings: The sharing of about 5.3% of naive CD4 clonotypes was seen across a few donors.

Negatively enriched CD4+ T cells were divided by CD45RA into naive and memory. The CDR3 loop spans 14 amino acids. V shed 5 bases and J 0 bases; nucleotides not matched to a gene: 4. Germline V CDR1 and CDR2: SGHRS, YFSETQ. The V call is TRBV5-1, the J call TRBJ1-1; the match to TRBD1 covers 7 bases. The clonotype originates from a woman aged 25 to 39 in good health. The specimen sequenced was memory CD4+ T cells sorted from blood. As to subset: CD45RA-negative fraction. The CDR3: CASRRTGMNTEAFF. For the CDR3, the DNA is TGCGCCAGCAGACGGACAGGAATGAACACTGAAGCTTTCTTT.